This T cell receptor beta chain was found in a study of cytomegalovirus exposure and HLA in healthy donors. This clone was counted once. No antigen is known for it. Germline V gene data show CDR1 as SGHNT and CDR2 as YYREEE (reference sequence). Trimming took 2 bases from V and 1 from J; bases not matched to a gene: 5. The CDR3 extends over 17 amino acids. Clones were read by immunoSEQ multiplex PCR, and TCRdb kept only the in-frame ones, dropping some. The sample lists about 140,000 clones, about 94% seen once, with 1.5% to 2% in the top ten. Regarding the study as a whole: Among TCR beta chains, those listed as cytomegalovirus-associated numbered over 150.

V and J are TRBV5-4 and TRBJ2-5, with 13 bases fitting TRBD2. This receptor was obtained from a man aged 18 to 29 in good health and CMV-seropositive. The material sequenced was PBMCs. The CDR3 bases are TGTGCCAGCAGCTTCGGGGGACTAGCGGGAATCCAAGAGACCCAGTACTTC. Encoded protein: CASSFGGLAGIQETQYF.